This T cell receptor (beta chain) was observed in a study of blood T cell repertoires in COVID-19. Study-wide background: Specimens from acute and convalescent COVID-19 originated in the United States, Italy and Spain. T cells, B-cell-depleted T cells, or PBMCs supplied cDNA or gDNA.

The CDR3 sequence is 16 residues long. V gave up 2 bases and J gave up 0 bases, with 13 bases separating them. In germline, CDR1 is SEHNR, CDR2 FQNEAQ (reference sequence). Authors' methods: Cell counts per sample came from amplifying reference gene primers. Produced via immunoSEQ multiplex PCR; TCRdb's table is partial and in-frame only. V and J calls plus clone size are reproduced from that table; the DNA served to infer D and trimming. The table lists about 70,000 clones, about nine tenths of them singletons. The chain couples TRBV7-9 to TRBJ1-2; possible D gene TRBD1, 5 bases. This TCR was recovered from a man aged 60 to 75 with acute or convalescent COVID-19. The material sequenced was peripheral blood. CDR3 amino acids: CASSLLLGGANYGYTF. The CDR3 DNA reads as TGTGCCAGCAGCTTACTGTTGGGGGGAGCTAACTATGGCTACACCTTC.